This TCR beta chain was sequenced during a study of T-cell reconstitution after alpha-beta-depleted transplantation in children. Broader study findings: From newly produced T cells came most of the T-cell counts and diversity one year after transplant.

Between the trimmed V and J ends, which lost 5 bases and 2 bases, there was a span of 9 bases. The CDR3 loop spans 13 amino acids. The germline V gene has CDR1 SSHAT and CDR2 FNYEAQ (reference sequence). Preparation of the TCRbeta library involved a method that used unique molecular identifiers. A single record per CDR3 protein comes from TCRdb applying MiXCR to the PCR reads. The sample contains over 85,000 distinct CDR3 sequences, around 5.9% of which appear only once. This clonotype came up many times. Its antigen is undetermined. The V gene is TRBV7-7, the J gene TRBJ2-5; D gene unclear. The material sequenced was PBMCs, mostly from graft donor cells, taken 60 days after TCRalphabeta/CD19-depleted stem cell transplant. The sequence came from a female patient between 2 and 15 years old who had a stem cell transplant for Fanconi anemia, so the T cells may come from the graft donor. The chain's CDR3 is CASSPNFQETQYF. The CDR3 DNA is TGTGCCAGCAGCCCTAATTTTCAAGAGACCCAGTACTTC.